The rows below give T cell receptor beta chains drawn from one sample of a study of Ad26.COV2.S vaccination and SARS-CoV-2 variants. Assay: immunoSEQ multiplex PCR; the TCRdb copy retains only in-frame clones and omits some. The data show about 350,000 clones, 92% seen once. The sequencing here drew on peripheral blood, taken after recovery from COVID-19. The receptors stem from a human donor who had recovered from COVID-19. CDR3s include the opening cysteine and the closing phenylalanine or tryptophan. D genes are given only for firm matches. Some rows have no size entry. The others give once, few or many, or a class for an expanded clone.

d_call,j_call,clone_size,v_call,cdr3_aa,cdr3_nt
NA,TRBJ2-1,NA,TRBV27,CASSSYSYNEQFF,TGTGCCAGCAGTTCCTACTCCTACAATGAGCAGTTCTTC
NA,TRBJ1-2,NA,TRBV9,CASSAPGGWDYGYTF,TGTGCCAGCAGCGCCCCGGGAGGCTGGGACTATGGCTACACCTTC
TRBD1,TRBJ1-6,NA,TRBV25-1,CASSESTGIPLHF,TGTGCCAGCAGTGAATCGACAGGGATACCCCTCCACTTT
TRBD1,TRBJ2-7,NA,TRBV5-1,CASSLGQGSGEQYF,TGCGCCAGCAGCTTAGGACAGGGCTCCGGAGAGCAGTACTTC
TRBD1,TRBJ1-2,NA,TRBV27,CASILGTGENFGYGYTF,TGTGCCAGCATACTCGGGACAGGGGAAAACTTTGGCTATGGCTACACCTTC
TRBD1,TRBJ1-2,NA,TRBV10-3,CAIRGSQGDHGYTF,TGTGCCATCAGGGGCTCACAGGGGGACCATGGCTACACCTTC
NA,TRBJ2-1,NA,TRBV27,CASSRGGSWGEQFF,TGTGCCAGCTCTAGGGGGGGCAGCTGGGGTGAGCAGTTCTTC
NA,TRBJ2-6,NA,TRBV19,CASLVSGANVLTF,TGTGCCAGCCTTGTATCTGGGGCCAACGTCCTGACTTTC
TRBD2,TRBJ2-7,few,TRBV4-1,CASRSGGYEQYF,TGCGCCAGCAGAAGCGGGGGCTACGAGCAGTACTTC
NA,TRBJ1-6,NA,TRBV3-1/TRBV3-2,CASSQGYRAVRNSPLHF,TGTGCCAGCAGCCAAGGCTACAGGGCGGTGCGGAATTCACCCCTCCACTTT
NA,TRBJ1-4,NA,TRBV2,CASKGFGGAVAEKLFF,TGTGCCAGCAAGGGGTTTGGCGGGGCAGTCGCTGAAAAACTGTTTTTT